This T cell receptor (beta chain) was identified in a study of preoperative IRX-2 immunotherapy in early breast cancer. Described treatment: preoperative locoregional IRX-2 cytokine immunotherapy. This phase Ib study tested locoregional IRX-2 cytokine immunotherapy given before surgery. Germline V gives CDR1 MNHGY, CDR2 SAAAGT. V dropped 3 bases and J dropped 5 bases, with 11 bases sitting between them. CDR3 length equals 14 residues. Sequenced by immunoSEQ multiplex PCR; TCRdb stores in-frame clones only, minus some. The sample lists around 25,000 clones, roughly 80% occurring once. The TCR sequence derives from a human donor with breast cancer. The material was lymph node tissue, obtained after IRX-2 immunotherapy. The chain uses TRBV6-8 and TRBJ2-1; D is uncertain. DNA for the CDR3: TGTGCCAGCAGTTATTCCGCCCTAGACAATGAGCAGTTCTTC. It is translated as CASSYSALDNEQFF.